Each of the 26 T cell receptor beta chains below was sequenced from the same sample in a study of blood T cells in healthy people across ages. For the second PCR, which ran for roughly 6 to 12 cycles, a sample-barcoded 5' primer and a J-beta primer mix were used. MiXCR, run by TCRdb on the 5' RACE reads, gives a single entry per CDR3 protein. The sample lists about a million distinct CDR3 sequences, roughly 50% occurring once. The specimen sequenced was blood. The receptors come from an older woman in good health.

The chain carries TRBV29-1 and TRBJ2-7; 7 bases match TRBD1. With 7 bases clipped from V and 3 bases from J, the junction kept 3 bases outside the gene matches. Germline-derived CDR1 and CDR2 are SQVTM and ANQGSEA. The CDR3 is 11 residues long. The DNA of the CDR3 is TGCAGCGCCGGGACAGTCTACGAGCAGTACTTC. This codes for CSAGTVYEQYF.

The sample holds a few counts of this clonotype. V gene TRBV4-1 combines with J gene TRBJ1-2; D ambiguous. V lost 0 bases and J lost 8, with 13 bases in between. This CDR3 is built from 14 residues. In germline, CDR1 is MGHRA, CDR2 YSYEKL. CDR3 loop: CASSQEMSSRGYTF. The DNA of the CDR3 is TGCGCCAGCAGCCAAGAAATGTCGAGTAGGGGCTACACCTTC.

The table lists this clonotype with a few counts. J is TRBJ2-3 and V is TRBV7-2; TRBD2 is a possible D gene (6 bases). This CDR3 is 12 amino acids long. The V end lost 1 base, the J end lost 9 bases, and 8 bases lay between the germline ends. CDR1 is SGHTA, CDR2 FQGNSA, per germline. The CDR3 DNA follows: TGTGCCAGCAGCTTAGGTGGGAGGACGCAGTATTTT. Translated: CASSLGGRTQYF.

The CDR3 DNA reads TGTGCCAGCAGTGGGAGTGGTGAGCAGTTCTTC. Encoded protein: CASSGSGEQFF. The chain joins TRBV2 to TRBJ2-1; D remains unclear. Per germline, CDR1 SNHLY and CDR2 FYNNEI. The CDR3 spans 11 residues. Trimming stripped 4 bases from V and 9 bases from J, with 7 bases between. Using reference TRBV2 and TRBJ2-1 for the parts outside the CDR3, the full variable domain is EPEVTQTPSHQVTQMGQEVILRCVPISNHLYFYWYRQILGQKVEFLVSFYNNEISEKSEIFDDQFSVERPDGSNFTLKIRSTKLEDSAMYFCASSGSGEQFFGPGTRLTVL.

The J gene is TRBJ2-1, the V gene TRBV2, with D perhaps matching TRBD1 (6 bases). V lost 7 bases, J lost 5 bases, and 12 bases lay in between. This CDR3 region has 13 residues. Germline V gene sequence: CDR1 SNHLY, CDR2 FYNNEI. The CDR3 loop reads CASTSTGNNEQFF. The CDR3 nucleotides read TGTGCCAGCACCTCGACAGGAAACAATGAGCAGTTCTTC.

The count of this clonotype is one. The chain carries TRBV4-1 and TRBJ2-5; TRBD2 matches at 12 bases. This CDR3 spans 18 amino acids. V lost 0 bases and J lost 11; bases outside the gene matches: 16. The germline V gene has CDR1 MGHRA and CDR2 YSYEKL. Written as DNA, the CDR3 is TGCGCCAGCAGCCAAGAAGGGCTAGCGGGAGGGCCTGGCAATGAGCAGTACTTC. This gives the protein CASSQEGLAGGPGNEQYF.

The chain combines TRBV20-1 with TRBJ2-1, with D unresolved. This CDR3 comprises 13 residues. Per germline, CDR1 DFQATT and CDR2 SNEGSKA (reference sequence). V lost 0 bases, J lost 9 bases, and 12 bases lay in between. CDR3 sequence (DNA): TGCAGTGCTAGAGACGATAGCCTCAGTGAGCAGTTCTTC. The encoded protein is CSARDDSLSEQFF.

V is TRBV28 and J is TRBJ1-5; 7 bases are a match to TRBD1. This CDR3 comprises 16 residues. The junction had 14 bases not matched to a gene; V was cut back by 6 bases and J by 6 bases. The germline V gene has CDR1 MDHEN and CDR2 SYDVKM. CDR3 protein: CASSLGGQGVGQPQHF. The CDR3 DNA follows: TGTGCCAGCAGCCTCGGCGGGCAGGGGGTAGGTCAGCCCCAGCATTTT. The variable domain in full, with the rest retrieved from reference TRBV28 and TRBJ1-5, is DVKVTQSSRYLVKRTGEKVFLECVQDMDHENMFWYRQDPGLGLRLIYFSYDVKMKEKGDIPEGYSVSREKKERFSLILESASTNQTSMYLCASSLGGQGVGQPQHFGDGTRLSIL.

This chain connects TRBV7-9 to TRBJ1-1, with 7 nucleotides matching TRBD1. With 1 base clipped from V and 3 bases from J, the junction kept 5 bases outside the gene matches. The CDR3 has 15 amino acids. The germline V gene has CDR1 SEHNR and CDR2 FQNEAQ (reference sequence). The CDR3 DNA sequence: TGTGCCAGCAGCTTAGGGTGGGGGACAGACACTGAAGCTTTCTTT. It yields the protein CASSLGWGTDTEAFF. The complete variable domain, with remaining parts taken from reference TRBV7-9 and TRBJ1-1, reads DTGVSQNPRHKITKRGQNVTFRCDPISEHNRLYWYRQTLGQGPEFLTYFQNEAQLEKSRLLSDRFSAERPKGSFSTLEIQRTEQGDSAMYLCASSLGWGTDTEAFFGQGTRLTVV.

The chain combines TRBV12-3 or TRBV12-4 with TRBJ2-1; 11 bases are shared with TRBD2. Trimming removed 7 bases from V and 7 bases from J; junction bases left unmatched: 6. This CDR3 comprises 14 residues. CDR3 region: CASIPGLAVNEQFF. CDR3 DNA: TGTGCCAGCATCCCGGGACTAGCGGTTAATGAGCAGTTCTTC.

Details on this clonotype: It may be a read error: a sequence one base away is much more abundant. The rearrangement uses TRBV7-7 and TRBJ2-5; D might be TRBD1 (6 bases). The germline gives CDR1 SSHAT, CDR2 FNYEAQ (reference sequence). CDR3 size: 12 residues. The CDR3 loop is CASSPTGETRYF. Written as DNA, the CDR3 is TGTGCCAGCAGCCCGACAGGAGAGACCCGGTACTTC. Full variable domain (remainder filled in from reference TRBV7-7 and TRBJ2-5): GAGVSQSPRYKVTKRGQDVTLRCDPISSHATLYWYQQALGQGPEFLTYFNYEAQPDKSGLPSDRFSAERPEGSISTLTIQRTEQRDSAMYRCASSPTGETRYFGPGTRLLVL.

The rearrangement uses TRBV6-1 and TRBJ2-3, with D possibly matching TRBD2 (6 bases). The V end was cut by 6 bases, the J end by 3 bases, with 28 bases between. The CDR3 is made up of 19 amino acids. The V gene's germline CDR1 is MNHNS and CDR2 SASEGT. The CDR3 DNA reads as TGTGCCAGCAGCCCCATTCGAATTATTAGCGGAGAGGTGACAGATACGCAGTATTTT. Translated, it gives CASSPIRIISGEVTDTQYF.

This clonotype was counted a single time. The chain's CDR3 is CASSFGVMASYEQYF. CDR3 coding DNA: TGTGCCAGCAGTTTTGGGGTTATGGCCTCCTACGAGCAGTACTTC. V usage is TRBV12-3 or TRBV12-4 and J usage is TRBJ2-7, with D hard to call. The CDR3 is 15 residues long. The V end lost 3 bases, the J end lost 0 bases, and 12 bases lay between the germline ends.

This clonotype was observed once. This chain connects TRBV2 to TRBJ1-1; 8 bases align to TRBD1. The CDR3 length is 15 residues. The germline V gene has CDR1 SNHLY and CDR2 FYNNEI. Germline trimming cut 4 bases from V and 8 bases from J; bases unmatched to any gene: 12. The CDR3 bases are TGTGCCAGCAGTGGAGGAGGACAGGGCAGGGTGGAAGCTTTCTTT. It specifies CASSGGGQGRVEAFF.

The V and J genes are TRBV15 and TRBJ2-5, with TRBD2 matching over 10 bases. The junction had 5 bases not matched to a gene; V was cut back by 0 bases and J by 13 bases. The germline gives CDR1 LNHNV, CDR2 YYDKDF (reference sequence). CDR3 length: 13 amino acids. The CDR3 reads CATSRDKGTSAYF. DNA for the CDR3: TGTGCCACCAGCAGAGATAAGGGGACTAGCGCGTACTTC.

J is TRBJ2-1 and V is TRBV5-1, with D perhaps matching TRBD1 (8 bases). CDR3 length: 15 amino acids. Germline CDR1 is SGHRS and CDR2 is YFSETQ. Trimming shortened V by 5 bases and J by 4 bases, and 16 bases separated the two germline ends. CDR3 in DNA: TGCGCCAGCAGTACCGGACAGGGAGGGTACAATGAGCAGTTCTTC. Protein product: CASSTGQGGYNEQFF.

The chain's CDR3 is CASGFRGQGINEQFF. The CDR3 DNA reads as TGTGCCAGCGGTTTTAGGGGACAGGGTATCAATGAGCAGTTCTTC. The rearrangement uses TRBV7-9 and TRBJ2-1; 9 nucleotides align to TRBD1. The CDR3 totals 15 residues. CDR1 is SEHNR and CDR2 is FQNEAQ in the germline V gene (reference sequence). J was trimmed by 6 bases and V by 8 bases; bases with no gene match: 11.

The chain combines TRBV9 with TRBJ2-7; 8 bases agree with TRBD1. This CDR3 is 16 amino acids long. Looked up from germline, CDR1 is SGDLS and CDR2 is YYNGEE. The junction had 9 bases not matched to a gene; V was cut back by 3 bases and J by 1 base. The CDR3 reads CASSETGQGLSYEQYF. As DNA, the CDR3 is TGTGCCAGCAGCGAAACCGGACAGGGTCTTTCCTACGAGCAGTACTTC.

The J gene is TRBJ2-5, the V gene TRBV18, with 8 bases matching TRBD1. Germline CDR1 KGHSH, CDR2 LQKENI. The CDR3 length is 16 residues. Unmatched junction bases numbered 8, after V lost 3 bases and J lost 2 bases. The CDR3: CASSPVRGQPQETQYF. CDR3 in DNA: TGTGCCAGCTCACCTGTCAGGGGGCAACCTCAAGAGACCCAGTACTTC.

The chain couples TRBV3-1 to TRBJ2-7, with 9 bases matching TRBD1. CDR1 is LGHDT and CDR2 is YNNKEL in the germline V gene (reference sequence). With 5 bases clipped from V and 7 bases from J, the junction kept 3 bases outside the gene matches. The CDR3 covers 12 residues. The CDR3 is CASSTGGREQYF. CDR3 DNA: TGTGCCAGCAGCACAGGGGGCCGAGAGCAGTACTTC.

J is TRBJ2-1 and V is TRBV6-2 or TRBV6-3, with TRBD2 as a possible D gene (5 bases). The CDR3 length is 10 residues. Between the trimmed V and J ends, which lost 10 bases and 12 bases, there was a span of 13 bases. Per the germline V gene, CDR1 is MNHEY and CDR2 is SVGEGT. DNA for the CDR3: TGTGCCACCATGGGTGGACTGCAGTTCTTC. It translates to CATMGGLQFF.

The CDR3 region is CASSSLPGLAGRETQYF. The CDR3 DNA sequence: TGTGCCAGCAGCTCCCTTCCGGGACTAGCGGGACGGGAGACCCAGTACTTC. This chain links TRBV7-2 with TRBJ2-7, with 13 positions matching TRBD2. The end of the DNA aligns better with TRBJ2-5, so the J call may be wrong. This CDR3 has 17 residues. Per germline, CDR1 SGHTA and CDR2 FQGNSA.

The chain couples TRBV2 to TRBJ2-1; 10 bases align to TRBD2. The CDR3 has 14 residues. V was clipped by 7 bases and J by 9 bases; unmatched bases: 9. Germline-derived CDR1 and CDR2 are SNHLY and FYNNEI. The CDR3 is CASTGAGGTGEQFF. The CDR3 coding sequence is TGTGCCAGCACCGGAGCGGGAGGGACGGGTGAGCAGTTCTTC. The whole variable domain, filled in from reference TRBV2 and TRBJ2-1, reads EPEVTQTPSHQVTQMGQEVILRCVPISNHLYFYWYRQILGQKVEFLVSFYNNEISEKSEIFDDQFSVERPDGSNFTLKIRSTKLEDSAMYFCASTGAGGTGEQFFGPGTRLTVL.

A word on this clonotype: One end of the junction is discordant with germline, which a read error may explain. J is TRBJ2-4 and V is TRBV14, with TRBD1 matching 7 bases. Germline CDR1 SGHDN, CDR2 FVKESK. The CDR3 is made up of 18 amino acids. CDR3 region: CANSSTGAPNLAKNIQYF. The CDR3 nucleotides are TGTGCCAACAGCTCAACAGGGGCGCCTAATCTAGCCAAAAACATTCAGTACTTC.

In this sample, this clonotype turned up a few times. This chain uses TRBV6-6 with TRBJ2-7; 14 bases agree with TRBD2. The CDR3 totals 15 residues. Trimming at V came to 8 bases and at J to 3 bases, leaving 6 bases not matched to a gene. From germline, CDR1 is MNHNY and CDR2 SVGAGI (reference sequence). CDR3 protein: CASFAGLAGGYEQYF. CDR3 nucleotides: TGTGCCAGCTTCGCCGGACTAGCGGGAGGCTACGAGCAGTACTTC.

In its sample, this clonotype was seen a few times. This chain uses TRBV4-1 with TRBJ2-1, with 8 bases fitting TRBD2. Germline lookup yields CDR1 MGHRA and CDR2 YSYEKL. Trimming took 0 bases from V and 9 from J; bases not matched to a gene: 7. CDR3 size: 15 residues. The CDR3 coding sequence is TGCGCCAGCAGCCAAGAACTAGCGGCAATCAGTGAGCAGTTCTTC. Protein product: CASSQELAAISEQFF.